These 24 T cell receptor beta chains originate from one sample sequenced in a study of shared clonotypes between healthy human individuals. Assay used: immunoSEQ multiplex PCR; TCRdb lists only in-frame clones, some missing. The data show about 2.5 million clones, about nine tenths seen once. Sequencing used naive CD4+ T cells from PBMCs. Subset meaning: CD45RA+ positively selected. Every receptor here comes from a man aged 18 to 29 in good health. Some clones in this sample may be carry-over from other donors' samples.

The chain employs TRBV25-1 and TRBJ1-3; D uncertain. CDR1 and CDR2 (germline): MGHDK, SYGVNS. This CDR3 comprises 16 residues. Trimming cost V 4 bases and J 0 bases, with 13 bases left between them. As DNA, the CDR3 is TGTGCCAGCAGTGCGGAACTTAACTACTCTGGAAACACCATATATTTT. It translates to CASSAELNYSGNTIYF. Full variable domain (outside the CDR3, taken from reference TRBV25-1 and TRBJ1-3): EADIYQTPRYLVIGTGKKITLECSQTMGHDKMYWYQQDPGMELHLIHYSYGVNSTEKGDLSSESTVSRIRTEHFPLTLESARPSHTSQYLCASSAELNYSGNTIYFGEGSWLTVV.

The chain carries TRBV11-2 and TRBJ1-4, with D possibly TRBD1 on 5 matching bases. CDR1 SGHAT and CDR2 FQNNGV come from the germline V gene. CDR3 length equals 12 residues. V gave up 4 bases and J gave up 11 bases, with 11 bases separating them. CDR3 sequence (DNA): TGTGCCAGCAGCTACCTGACAGAGAAACTGTTTTTT. Its translation is CASSYLTEKLFF.

The V call is TRBV6-5, the J call TRBJ2-7, with D perhaps being TRBD1 or TRBD2 (6 bases each). Germline CDR1 is MNHEY and CDR2 is SVGAGI. The CDR3 contains 13 residues. V dropped 4 bases and J dropped 6 bases, with 13 bases sitting between them. Written as DNA, the CDR3 is TGTGCCAGCAGTTCCCCCCCGGGGGCCGAGCAGTACTTC. Protein product: CASSSPPGAEQYF.

V gene TRBV6-5 combines with J gene TRBJ2-1, with 7 bases fitting TRBD2. CDR3 length equals 14 residues. The germline CDR1 and CDR2 sequences are MNHEY and SVGAGI. Trimming took 7 bases from V and 3 from J; bases not matched to a gene: 6. The CDR3 region has the DNA TGTGCCAGCACCCCCCCGGGGGGCTACAATGAGCAGTTCTTC. Translated, it gives CASTPPGGYNEQFF.

This clone was seen once. This chain links TRBV2 with TRBJ1-2, with 8 bases aligning to TRBD1. Germline CDR1 SNHLY, CDR2 FYNNEI. This CDR3 has 13 residues. The trim removed 4 bases at V and 7 bases at J, leaving 5 bases unmatched. The CDR3 region is CASSVQGASGYTF. The CDR3 region has the DNA TGTGCCAGCAGTGTCCAGGGGGCTAGTGGCTACACCTTC.

The chain joins TRBV4-2 to TRBJ2-7; 8 positions agree with TRBD1. Germline V gives CDR1 LGHNA, CDR2 YNFKEQ. CDR3 length: 16 amino acids. With V trimmed by 0 bases and J by 2 bases, 6 bases remained unmatched. CDR3 protein: CASSQDWQGATYEQYF. The CDR3 DNA reads as TGTGCCAGCAGCCAAGATTGGCAGGGGGCGACCTACGAGCAGTACTTC.

The gene calls are TRBV7-6 and TRBJ2-7; D tentatively reads TRBD1 or TRBD2 (5 bases each). This CDR3 has 13 residues. The germline V gene encodes CDR1 SGHVS and CDR2 FNYEAQ. V shed 3 bases and J shed 6 bases, with 12 bases lying between them. CDR3 residues: CASSLGVQGEQYF. The CDR3 DNA sequence: TGTGCCAGCAGCTTGGGGGTTCAGGGCGAGCAGTACTTC.

The CDR3: CASSQAKDEQFF. The DNA of the CDR3 is TGCGCCAGCAGCCAAGCTAAAGATGAGCAGTTCTTC. The V and J genes are TRBV4-1 and TRBJ2-1, with no clear D. Germline assignment: CDR1 MGHRA and CDR2 YSYEKL. Trimming stripped 1 base from V and 8 bases from J, with 6 bases between. The CDR3 totals 12 residues.

The J gene is TRBJ2-3, the V gene TRBV7-3; 11 bases are shared with TRBD2. The germline V gene has CDR1 SGHTA and CDR2 FQGTGA. The CDR3 covers 14 residues. The V gene end was trimmed by 5 bases and the J gene end by 6 bases; junction bases not matched to a gene: 4. CDR3 protein: CASSTGTSGDTQYF. CDR3 nucleotides: TGTGCCAGCAGCACCGGGACTAGCGGCGATACGCAGTATTTT. Based on the CDR3 plus reference TRBV7-3 and TRBJ2-3, the full variable domain is GAGVSQTPSNKVTEKGKYVELRCDPISGHTALYWYRQSLGQGPEFLIYFQGTGAADDSGLPNDRFFAVRPEGSVSTLKIQRTERGDSAVYLCASSTGTSGDTQYFGPGTRLTVL.

This clone was seen a handful of times. The gene calls are TRBV4-3 and TRBJ2-1, with 9 bases that match TRBD2. CDR3 length equals 16 residues. V lost 4 bases and J lost 5; bases outside the gene matches: 9. The V gene's germline CDR1 is LGHNA and CDR2 YSLEER. For the CDR3, the DNA is TGCGCCAGCAGCCCTCTGGGCGGGAGGGCGGACAATGAGCAGTTCTTC. Translating it yields CASSPLGGRADNEQFF.

The genes are TRBV2 and TRBJ1-2; perhaps TRBD1 as D (6 bases). Per germline, CDR1 SNHLY and CDR2 FYNNEI. V gave up 6 bases and J gave up 8 bases, with 10 bases separating them. The CDR3 has 11 residues. The CDR3 here is CASRGTGGYTF. The CDR3 DNA reads TGTGCCAGCAGAGGTACAGGGGGCTACACCTTC.

The chain is built from TRBV6-1 and TRBJ2-7; 14 nucleotides line up with TRBD2. Germline CDR1 MNHNS, CDR2 SASEGT. V was clipped by 10 bases and J by 3 bases; unmatched bases: 8. There are 15 residues in the CDR3. The CDR3 loop reads CATSGTSGSLYEQYF. As DNA, the CDR3 is TGTGCCACCTCCGGGACTAGCGGGAGCCTCTACGAGCAGTACTTC.

The J gene is TRBJ2-5, the V gene TRBV4-3; 10 bases agree with TRBD2. The germline V gene encodes CDR1 LGHNA and CDR2 YSLEER. Trimming cost V 1 base and J 5 bases; bases outside gene matches: 7. The CDR3 is 16 amino acids. The CDR3 protein is CASSQGGSGRRETQYF. The DNA of the CDR3 is TGCGCCAGCAGCCAAGGAGGTAGCGGGAGGCGGGAGACCCAGTACTTC.

As concerns this clone: The identical CDR3 is also encoded by other nucleotide sequences in the sample. The chain uses TRBV10-3 and TRBJ2-1, with TRBD1 matching 7 bases. Germline V gene sequence: CDR1 ENHRY, CDR2 SYGVKD. The CDR3 covers 12 residues. Trimming at V came to 6 bases and at J to 7 bases, leaving 3 bases not matched to a gene. The CDR3 nucleotides are TGTGCCATCAGAGAACAGGGGAATGAGCAGTTCTTC. Protein product: CAIREQGNEQFF.

The chain is built from TRBV6-1 and TRBJ2-3; TRBD1 matches 8 bases. Germline CDR1 and CDR2: MNHNS and SASEGT. After removal of 4 bases from V and 0 bases from J, the junction contained 3 bases not matched to a gene. This CDR3 comprises 15 residues. The CDR3 reads CASSGGDRSTDTQYF. CDR3 coding DNA: TGTGCCAGCAGTGGGGGGGACAGGAGCACAGATACGCAGTATTTT.

This chain joins TRBV7-9 and TRBJ1-1, with 8 bases fitting TRBD1. V shed 5 bases and J 5 bases; nucleotides not matched to a gene: 10. The CDR3 loop spans 15 amino acids. Germline V gene sequence: CDR1 SEHNR, CDR2 FQNEAQ (reference sequence). DNA of the CDR3: TGTGCCAGCAGCACCTACGACAGGGGAAAAACTGAAGCTTTCTTT. This sequence encodes CASSTYDRGKTEAFF.

The chain is built from TRBV11-3 and TRBJ1-1; tentatively, D is TRBD1 (6 bases). Germline V gene sequence: CDR1 SGHNT, CDR2 YENEEA. This CDR3 spans 13 amino acids. The V gene lost 0 bases and the J gene lost 6 bases, with 8 bases spanning the gap. CDR3 nucleotide sequence: TGTGCCAGCAGCTTAGAGACAGGCGCTGAAGCTTTCTTT. Translating gives CASSLETGAEAFF.

The rearrangement uses TRBV5-1 and TRBJ2-2; D remains ambiguous. Germline CDR1 and CDR2: SGHRS and YFSETQ. V lost 1 base and J lost 2, with 9 bases in between. The CDR3 is 15 amino acids. The chain's CDR3 is CASSLSPENTGELFF. The CDR3 nucleotides read TGCGCCAGCAGCTTGTCCCCGGAAAACACCGGGGAGCTGTTTTTT.

Concerning this clone: The same CDR3 also results from other DNA sequences found in this sample. The rearrangement links TRBV29-1 to TRBJ2-3; TRBD2 agrees at 14 bases. CDR1 is SQVTM, CDR2 ANQGSEA, per germline. After removal of 3 bases from V and 2 bases from J, the junction contained 1 base not matched to a gene. This CDR3 is 15 amino acids long. CDR3 sequence: CSVEGLAGVTDTQYF. In DNA, the CDR3 is TGCAGCGTTGAGGGACTAGCGGGAGTCACAGATACGCAGTATTTT.

V gene TRBV28 combines with J gene TRBJ2-5; unclear D gene. Germline V CDR1 and CDR2: MDHEN, SYDVKM. CDR3 size: 14 residues. The CDR3: CGSSAWMGQETQYF. The CDR3 region has the DNA TGTGGCTCATCGGCCTGGATGGGCCAAGAGACCCAGTACTTC.

About this clone itself: This sample also contains other DNA sequences that code for the same CDR3. V and J are TRBV5-1 and TRBJ2-7; 7 nucleotides line up with TRBD1. The germline V gene encodes CDR1 SGHRS and CDR2 YFSETQ. V shed 0 bases and J 5 bases; nucleotides not matched to a gene: 2. The CDR3 loop spans 13 amino acids. The CDR3 DNA follows: TGCGCCAGCAGCTTGGGACAGGGCGACGAGCAGTACTTC. It is translated as CASSLGQGDEQYF.

This chain connects TRBV18 to TRBJ2-1; D possibly corresponds to TRBD2 (6 bases). The CDR3 runs 16 residues. Trimming pared 3 bases from V and 2 bases from J, leaving 14 bases between. Looked up from germline, CDR1 is KGHSH and CDR2 is LQKENI. The DNA of the CDR3 is TGTGCCAGCTCACCCCCGGAGAGGGAGGCCTACAATGAGCAGTTCTTC. It is translated as CASSPPEREAYNEQFF.

The chain combines TRBV7-2 with TRBJ1-1; D is unclear. The CDR3 totals 13 residues. Per the germline V gene, CDR1 is SGHTA and CDR2 is FQGNSA. V gave up 3 bases and J gave up 6 bases, with 11 bases separating them. The CDR3 spells CASSFSSRAEAFF. The DNA for the CDR3 is TGTGCCAGCAGCTTTTCAAGTAGGGCTGAAGCTTTCTTT.

The rearrangement joins TRBV5-1 to TRBJ2-2, with TRBD1 matching over 7 bases. CDR1 and CDR2 from the germline V gene are SGHRS and YFSETQ. Trimming at V came to 7 bases and at J to 5 bases, leaving 8 bases not matched to a gene. The CDR3 contains 14 residues. DNA of the CDR3: TGCGCCAGCCAAGGGGGCGCGACAACCGGGGAGCTGTTTTTT. Amino acids: CASQGGATTGELFF.